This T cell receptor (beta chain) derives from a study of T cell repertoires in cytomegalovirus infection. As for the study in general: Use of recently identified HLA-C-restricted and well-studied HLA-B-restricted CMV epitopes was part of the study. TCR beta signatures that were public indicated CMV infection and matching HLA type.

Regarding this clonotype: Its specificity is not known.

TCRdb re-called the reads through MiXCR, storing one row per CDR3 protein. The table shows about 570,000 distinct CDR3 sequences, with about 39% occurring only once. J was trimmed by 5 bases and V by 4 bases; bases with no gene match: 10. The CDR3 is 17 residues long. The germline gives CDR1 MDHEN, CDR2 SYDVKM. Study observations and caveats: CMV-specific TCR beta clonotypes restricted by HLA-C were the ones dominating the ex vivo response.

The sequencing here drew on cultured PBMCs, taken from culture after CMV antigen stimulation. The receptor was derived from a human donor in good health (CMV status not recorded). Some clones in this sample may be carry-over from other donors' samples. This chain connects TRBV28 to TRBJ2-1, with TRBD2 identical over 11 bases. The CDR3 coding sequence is TGTGCCAGCAGTTCAACCCGACTAGCGGGGTTTAACAATGAGCAGTTCTTC. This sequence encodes CASSSTRLAGFNNEQFF.